Listed here are 5 T cell receptor beta chains from one sample, sequenced in a study of T-cell memory formation after mild COVID-19. TCRdb reprocessed the 5' RACE reads via MiXCR and lists one record per CDR3 protein. The profile covers roughly 560,000 distinct CDR3 sequences, with roughly 21% appearing a single time and about an eighth taken by the ten largest. Source material: PBMCs or a T cell subset sorted from them (not recorded which). All receptors come from an adult woman who had mild COVID-19 (a few samples of this study predate the infection). Cell type and time point are not known.

This clonotype occurred a few times. The chain uses TRBV9 and TRBJ2-7; the match to TRBD2 covers 12 bases. The CDR3 spans 16 residues. The germline V gene has CDR1 SGDLS and CDR2 YYNGEE. V shed 0 bases, J shed 5 bases, and the junction held 6 bases outside the gene matches. CDR3 residues: CASSVEPLAGGHEQYF. CDR3 nucleotides: TGTGCCAGCAGCGTAGAGCCACTAGCGGGAGGTCACGAGCAGTACTTC.

This clonotype has only a few counts. The gene calls are TRBV18 and TRBJ1-2, with D unresolved. CDR3 length equals 15 residues. The ends were cut back, 1 base at V and 2 bases at J, with 11 bases in the middle. Germline CDR1 is KGHSH and CDR2 is LQKENI. The chain's CDR3 is CASSPLGGINYGYTF. In DNA form, the CDR3 reads TGTGCCAGCTCACCACTCGGTGGTATAAACTATGGCTACACCTTC. Together with reference TRBV18 and TRBJ1-2, the CDR3 gives the full variable domain: NAGVMQNPRHLVRRRGQEARLRCSPMKGHSHVYWYRQLPEEGLKFMVYLQKENIIDESGMPKERFSAEFPKEGPSILRIQQVVRGDSAAYFCASSPLGGINYGYTFGSGTRLTVV.

This clonotype was recorded a few times. The genes are TRBV4-3 and TRBJ2-7; possibly TRBD2 for D (5 bases). CDR1 and CDR2 from the germline V gene are LGHNA and YSLEER. The CDR3 extends over 16 amino acids. Trimming stripped 3 bases from V and 4 bases from J, with 19 bases between. This CDR3 is CASSQSSFSGGYEQYF. The CDR3 bases are TGCGCCAGCAGCCAGAGTTCGTTCAGTGGCGGGTACGAGCAGTACTTC.

This clonotype was counted many times. V gene TRBV5-4 combines with J gene TRBJ1-2; D possibly corresponds to TRBD1 (5 bases). Germline CDR1 SGHNT, CDR2 YYREEE (reference sequence). Trimming shortened V by 0 bases and J by 6 bases, and 12 bases separated the two germline ends. The CDR3 has 14 residues. The CDR3 nucleotides are TGTGCCAGCAGCTTGGGCCAGGGAGGGAATGGCTACACCTTC. Encoded protein: CASSLGQGGNGYTF.

This clonotype was observed a handful of times. The V gene is TRBV7-2, the J gene TRBJ1-1; 8 bases agree with TRBD1. This CDR3 contains 14 residues. Trimming cost V 2 bases and J 9 bases; bases outside gene matches: 8. Germline-derived CDR1 and CDR2 are SGHTA and FQGNSA. The CDR3 reads CASSLLVGQAQAFF. CDR3 DNA sequence: TGTGCCAGCAGCTTACTCGTGGGACAGGCTCAAGCTTTCTTT.